This entry lists 27 T cell receptor beta chains sequenced from one sample in a study of OX40 agonist ivuxolimab in advanced cancers. Sequencing was performed with immunoSEQ multiplex PCR; in TCRdb, only in-frame clones are kept and a portion is missing. The repertoire holds around 38,000 clones, with approximately 90% as singletons. The input for sequencing was CD4+ or CD8+ T cells sorted from blood, taken in a trial of the OX40 agonist ivuxolimab. The receptors shown here come from an adult with an advanced solid tumor such as melanoma, head and neck, liver or kidney cancer.

In this sample, this clone turned up once. The rearrangement uses TRBV27 and TRBJ2-3, with 11 bases that match TRBD2. This CDR3 has 16 residues. The junction had 8 bases not matched to a gene; V was cut back by 5 bases and J by 4 bases. The germline V gene has CDR1 MNHEY and CDR2 SMNVEV (reference sequence). The CDR3 protein is CASSPLSGGGPDTQYF. The CDR3 coding sequence is TGTGCCAGCAGTCCTCTTAGCGGGGGGGGACCAGATACGCAGTATTTT.

This clone was seen only once. Written as DNA, the CDR3 is TGTGCCAGCAGCCGGGGCAGAGGAGCGACTGAAGCTTTCTTT. This codes for CASSRGRGATEAFF. This rearrangement joins TRBV7-6 to TRBJ1-1; the D gene is possibly TRBD1 (5 bases). The germline CDR1 and CDR2 sequences are SGHVS and FNYEAQ. Trimming cost V 5 bases and J 5 bases, with 15 bases left between them. The CDR3 has 14 residues.

The V call is TRBV28, the J call TRBJ2-5; D is perhaps TRBD2 (5 bases). Germline CDR1 reads MDHEN; CDR2 reads SYDVKM. This CDR3 spans 11 amino acids. Trimming removed 6 bases from V and 4 bases from J, with 6 bases in between. In nucleotides, the CDR3 is TGTGCCAGCAGCCGGGGAGAGACCCAGTACTTC. Translation gives CASSRGETQYF.

This clone is a singleton in its sample. The germline gene is not matched at one end of the junction; a read error may be the cause. The chain uses TRBV5-3 and TRBJ1-1; no clear D. TRBV5-3 has ORF status, its function being uncertain. The CDR3 loop spans 13 amino acids. The CDR3 nucleotides are TGTGCCAGCAGCTTGGGCCTGAACACTGAAGCTTTCTTT. Residues: CASSLGLNTEAFF.

The V gene is TRBV6-4, the J gene TRBJ2-2, with 7 bases identical to TRBD1. Germline V gene data show CDR1 as MRHNA and CDR2 as SNTAGT. V was pared by 6 bases and J by 5 bases, with 6 bases of the junction left unmatched. This CDR3 is 14 amino acids long. CDR3 loop: CASRDRVGTGELFF. The CDR3 bases are TGTGCCAGCAGAGACAGGGTAGGGACCGGGGAGCTGTTTTTT.

This chain connects TRBV7-9 to TRBJ2-3, with 9 bases lining up with TRBD1. The CDR3 covers 15 residues. The germline gives CDR1 SEHNR, CDR2 FQNEAQ (reference sequence). V trimming: 5 bases; J trimming: 4 bases; junction bases outside the gene matches: 7. The CDR3 sequence: CASSPPGQGPDTQYF. DNA of the CDR3: TGTGCCAGCAGCCCCCCGGGACAGGGACCAGATACGCAGTATTTT. Combining the CDR3 with reference TRBV7-9 and TRBJ2-3 gives the whole variable domain DTGVSQNPRHKITKRGQNVTFRCDPISEHNRLYWYRQTLGQGPEFLTYFQNEAQLEKSRLLSDRFSAERPKGSFSTLEIQRTEQGDSAMYLCASSPPGQGPDTQYFGPGTRLTVL.

The chain joins TRBV2 to TRBJ1-4, with 7 positions matching TRBD1. The CDR3 is 14 residues long. V was pared by 0 bases and J by 7 bases, with 2 bases of the junction left unmatched. Germline V gives CDR1 SNHLY, CDR2 FYNNEI. The CDR3 sequence: CASSEARGGEKLFF. CDR3 DNA sequence: TGTGCCAGCAGTGAAGCCAGGGGGGGTGAAAAACTGTTTTTT.

This clone was detected a few times. V is TRBV6-5 and J is TRBJ2-7; a possible D gene is TRBD2 (5 bases). This CDR3 is 15 amino acids long. Trimming pared 0 bases from V and 0 bases from J, leaving 9 bases between. CDR1 and CDR2 from the germline V gene are MNHEY and SVGAGI. The CDR3 DNA reads TGTGCCAGCAGTTACTCGGGCGGGTCCTCCTACGAGCAGTACTTC. Its protein product is CASSYSGGSSYEQYF.

The chain is built from TRBV19 and TRBJ1-1; D gene uncertain. Germline V gives CDR1 LNHDA, CDR2 SQIVND (reference sequence). This CDR3 has 16 amino acids. V shed 3 bases and J shed 0 bases, with 14 bases lying between them. DNA for the CDR3: TGTGCCAGTAGTATCCGGACCCTGCGGATGAACACTGAAGCTTTCTTT. It specifies CASSIRTLRMNTEAFF.

The chain combines TRBV6-1 with TRBJ2-1; D gene ambiguous. The CDR3 covers 10 residues. CDR1 MNHNS and CDR2 SASEGT come from the germline V gene. V was clipped by 5 bases and J by 10 bases, with 6 bases between them. CDR3 amino acids: CASSSPEQFF. The CDR3 DNA reads as TGTGCCAGCAGTTCCCCGGAGCAGTTCTTC.

The count of this clone is one. V and J are TRBV7-9 and TRBJ1-6; D not resolved. The CDR3 runs 11 residues. CDR1 is SEHNR, CDR2 FQNEAQ, per germline (reference sequence). With 9 bases removed from V and 14 bases from J, the gap between germline ends came to 14 bases. DNA for the CDR3: TGTGCCAGTGGGGAGGTTATGGCCCTCCACTTT. It yields the protein CASGEVMALHF.

This chain uses TRBV29-1 with TRBJ1-3; D ambiguous. This CDR3 contains 13 residues. V lost 4 bases to trimming and J lost 2 bases, with 9 bases between them. The germline V gene encodes CDR1 SQVTM and CDR2 ANQGSEA. CDR3 region: CSVVADPGNTIYF. DNA of the CDR3: TGCAGCGTTGTAGCGGACCCTGGAAACACCATATATTTT.

The chain combines TRBV28 with TRBJ2-3, with 10 bases fitting TRBD2. The CDR3 consists of 17 residues. Germline assignment: CDR1 MDHEN and CDR2 SYDVKM. With V trimmed by 5 bases and J by 0 bases, 8 bases remained unmatched. The DNA for the CDR3 is TGTGCCAGCAGTGTTAGCGGGAGGACTTCTAGCACAGATACGCAGTATTTT. It is translated as CASSVSGRTSSTDTQYF. Combining the CDR3 with reference TRBV28 and TRBJ2-3 gives the whole variable domain DVKVTQSSRYLVKRTGEKVFLECVQDMDHENMFWYRQDPGLGLRLIYFSYDVKMKEKGDIPEGYSVSREKKERFSLILESASTNQTSMYLCASSVSGRTSSTDTQYFGPGTRLTVL.

A word on this clone: Other nucleotide sequences from this sample produce the same CDR3. The gene calls are TRBV7-2 and TRBJ2-7; the match to TRBD2 covers 7 bases. Germline lookup yields CDR1 SGHTA and CDR2 FQGNSA. This CDR3 is 13 amino acids long. V lost 4 bases, J lost 6 bases, and 6 bases stayed unmatched. The CDR3 sequence is CASSSTGGSEQYV. The CDR3 DNA sequence: TGTGCCAGCAGCTCCACGGGCGGGAGCGAGCAGTACGTC.

The V and J genes are TRBV19 and TRBJ1-3; TRBD1 is a possible D gene (6 bases). Trimming took 4 bases from V and 1 from J, leaving 11 bases between them. Germline assignment: CDR1 LNHDA and CDR2 SQIVND (reference sequence). There are 15 residues in the CDR3. CDR3 in amino acids: CASSSTGTSGNTIYF. As DNA, the CDR3 is TGTGCCAGTAGTAGCACAGGGACATCTGGAAACACCATATATTTT.

The chain has TRBV6-1 and TRBJ2-7, with TRBD2 matching 8 bases. With V trimmed by 4 bases and J by 3 bases, 8 bases remained unmatched. Germline values: CDR1 MNHNS, CDR2 SASEGT. This CDR3 comprises 15 residues. The CDR3 loop is CASSGELAAFYEQYV. The DNA for the CDR3 is TGTGCCAGCAGTGGGGAACTAGCGGCGTTCTACGAGCAGTACGTC.

The chain couples TRBV28 to TRBJ1-4; perhaps TRBD1 as D (5 bases). Deletions cut 6 bases from V and 8 bases from J, with 22 bases between. The CDR3 spans 16 residues. CDR1 is MDHEN and CDR2 is SYDVKM in the germline V gene. For the CDR3, the DNA is TGTGCCAGCAGCCTACACCCCGGGACGTTTGAAGAAAAACTGTTTTTT. Residues: CASSLHPGTFEEKLFF.

The gene calls are TRBV11-2 and TRBJ2-2, with 7 nucleotides matching TRBD2. The V and J ends lost 0 bases and 6 bases, in that order; junction bases with no gene match: 10. The CDR3 is 17 residues long. Germline-derived CDR1 and CDR2 are SGHAT and FQNNGV. The DNA of the CDR3 is TGTGCCAGCAGCTTAGATCGAGGCGAGCGGGATCCCGGGGAGCTGTTTTTT. Translating it yields CASSLDRGERDPGELFF. Full variable domain (missing parts from reference TRBV11-2 and TRBJ2-2): EAGVAQSPRYKIIEKRQSVAFWCNPISGHATLYWYQQILGQGPKLLIQFQNNGVVDDSQLPKDRFSAERLKGVDSTLKIQPAKLEDSAVYLCASSLDRGERDPGELFFGEGSRLTVL.

The chain combines TRBV28 with TRBJ1-2; TRBD1 agrees at 11 bases. CDR3 length: 17 residues. CDR1 is MDHEN, CDR2 SYDVKM, per germline. With V trimmed by 3 bases and J by 0 bases, 6 bases remained unmatched. Here the CDR3 DNA reads TGTGCCAGCAGTTTGTGGACAGGGGGCTCCTCTAACTATGGCTACACCTTC. This gives the protein CASSLWTGGSSNYGYTF.

The chain has TRBV9 and TRBJ2-1; tentative D call: TRBD2 (6 bases). Germline V gives CDR1 SGDLS, CDR2 YYNGEE. The CDR3 extends over 14 amino acids. Trimming removed 2 bases from V and 0 bases from J, with 6 bases in between. The CDR3 is CASSVGLSYNEQFF. In DNA, the CDR3 is TGTGCCAGCAGCGTGGGACTCTCCTACAATGAGCAGTTCTTC.

V usage is TRBV12-5 and J usage is TRBJ2-7; D possibly matches TRBD1 or TRBD2 (5 bases each). Germline V CDR1 and CDR2: LGHNT, FRNRAP. V lost 4 bases to trimming and J lost 6 bases, with 19 bases between them. This CDR3 comprises 15 residues. CDR3 region: CASGWGLGSPGEQYV. In DNA, the CDR3 is TGTGCTAGTGGTTGGGGGTTGGGGTCTCCCGGCGAGCAGTACGTC.

The chain employs TRBV18 and TRBJ2-3; D gene ambiguous. The CDR3 runs 14 residues. V was trimmed by 5 bases and J by 4 bases, leaving 13 bases between them. In germline, CDR1 is KGHSH, CDR2 LQKENI. In DNA, the CDR3 is TGTGCCAGCTCAATCGCCTCCGGTTCAGATACGCAGTATTTT. Translation gives CASSIASGSDTQYF.

The V call is TRBV6-4, the J call TRBJ2-1; D gene unclear. The germline V gene has CDR1 MRHNA and CDR2 SNTAGT. Trimming removed 5 bases from V and 10 bases from J, with 12 bases in between. The CDR3 covers 12 residues. The CDR3 DNA reads TGTGCCAGCAGTCTGGCTGGCGGCGAGCAGTTCTTC. It is translated as CASSLAGGEQFF.

The chain couples TRBV18 to TRBJ2-3; the D is unclear. Trimming cost V 3 bases and J 5 bases, with 9 bases left between them. CDR1 and CDR2 from the germline V gene are KGHSH and LQKENI. This CDR3 region has 13 residues. CDR3 loop: CASSPLNRDTQYF. CDR3 bases: TGTGCCAGCTCACCGTTGAATAGAGATACGCAGTATTTT.

This rearrangement joins TRBV2 to TRBJ2-7; D may be TRBD1 or TRBD2 (5 bases each). CDR3 length: 13 residues. V lost 3 bases and J 6 bases, leaving 12 bases between the germline ends. Germline V lookup: CDR1 SNHLY, CDR2 FYNNEI. DNA for the CDR3: TGTGCCAGCAGTGATTGGGACCTCCGCGAGCAGTACTTC. This sequence encodes CASSDWDLREQYF.

This chain joins TRBV11-2 and TRBJ2-7, with 7 bases fitting TRBD2. The V gene end was trimmed by 8 bases and the J gene end by 0 bases; junction bases not matched to a gene: 4. Germline lookup yields CDR1 SGHAT and CDR2 FQNNGV. The CDR3 consists of 13 residues. The CDR3 DNA sequence: TGTGCCAGCCGCGGGGGTCCCTCCTACGAGCAGTACTTC. Residues: CASRGGPSYEQYF.

The chain has TRBV6-1 and TRBJ1-2, with TRBD1 identical over 8 bases. CDR3 length: 14 residues. From germline, CDR1 is MNHNS and CDR2 SASEGT. The V and J ends lost 4 bases and 2 bases, in that order; junction bases with no gene match: 3. The CDR3 loop is CASSGRTGNYGYTF. CDR3 sequence (DNA): TGTGCCAGCAGTGGCCGGACAGGGAACTATGGCTACACCTTC.